Below, 25 T cell receptor beta chains from the same sample are listed, as sequenced in a study of blood T cell repertoires in COVID-19. The assay was immunoSEQ multiplex PCR, and TCRdb's table has in-frame clones only and misses some. Of under 75,000 clones detected, under 85% appear once; the ten largest clones hold less than 7%. Material: peripheral blood. The source is a woman in her 70s with acute or convalescent COVID-19.

The J gene is TRBJ2-2, the V gene TRBV7-2; TRBD1 might be the D (5 bases). Trimming shortened V by 1 base and J by 3 bases, and 6 bases separated the two germline ends. The length of the CDR3 is 14 residues. The germline gives CDR1 SGHTA, CDR2 FQGNSA. The DNA for the CDR3 is TGTGCCAGCAGCTTAGAGGGGTACACCGGGGAGCTGTTTTTT. Its translation: CASSLEGYTGELFF.

The chain has TRBV5-5 and TRBJ2-3; the match to TRBD1 covers 9 bases. Germline V CDR1 and CDR2: SGHKS, YYEKEE (reference sequence). The V and J ends lost 7 bases and 1 base, in that order; junction bases with no gene match: 7. There are 15 residues in the CDR3. The CDR3: CASGNRDRGTDTQYF. The CDR3 nucleotides read TGTGCCAGCGGAAACCGGGACAGGGGCACAGATACGCAGTATTTT.

This chain uses TRBV28 with TRBJ2-5; 10 nucleotides line up with TRBD2. J lost 3 bases, V lost 3 bases, and 1 base had no gene match. CDR3 size: 14 residues. Looked up from germline, CDR1 is MDHEN and CDR2 is SYDVKM. CDR3 sequence (DNA): TGTGCCAGCAGTTTCAGCGGGGGGGAAGAGACCCAGTACTTC. Translated: CASSFSGGEETQYF. Looking up the rest from reference TRBV28 and TRBJ2-5 gives the full variable domain: DVKVTQSSRYLVKRTGEKVFLECVQDMDHENMFWYRQDPGLGLRLIYFSYDVKMKEKGDIPEGYSVSREKKERFSLILESASTNQTSMYLCASSFSGGEETQYFGPGTRLLVL.

The V call is TRBV2, the J call TRBJ1-1, with TRBD1 matching 8 bases. The CDR3 has 15 amino acids. V was pared by 6 bases and J by 2 bases, with 8 bases of the junction left unmatched. The germline V gene encodes CDR1 SNHLY and CDR2 FYNNEI. CDR3 nucleotides: TGTGCCAGCAGGAGGGACAGGACCTTTAACACTGAAGCTTTCTTT. Amino acids: CASRRDRTFNTEAFF.

This clone was seen only a few times. The rearrangement joins TRBV24-1 to TRBJ2-5; TRBD2 agrees at 11 bases. Per the germline V gene, CDR1 is KGHDR and CDR2 is SFDVKD. The CDR3 consists of 16 residues. V lost 4 bases and J lost 5; bases outside the gene matches: 8. CDR3 coding DNA: TGTGCCACCAGTGACCCAATAGCGGGGGGGCTGGAGACCCAGTACTTC. Protein: CATSDPIAGGLETQYF.

The CDR3 DNA follows: TGTGCCAGCAGCTTATCGGGACTAGCGAGCGAGCAGTACTTC. It encodes CASSLSGLASEQYF. The chain combines TRBV7-3 with TRBJ2-7; 10 nucleotides match TRBD2. The V segment lost 2 bases and the J segment 6 bases; nucleotides outside the gene matches: 4. CDR1 is SGHTA and CDR2 is FQGTGA in the germline V gene. The CDR3 sequence is 14 residues long.

This clone occurred once. The chain links TRBV28 to TRBJ2-7; D gene unclear. V was pared by 2 bases and J by 4 bases, with 6 bases between. CDR1 MDHEN and CDR2 SYDVKM come from the germline V gene. The CDR3 is made up of 12 amino acids. CDR3 protein: CASSLVGYEQYF. The CDR3 bases are TGTGCCAGCAGTTTAGTCGGGTACGAGCAGTACTTC.

This clone was detected only once. The chain employs TRBV28 and TRBJ1-2, with 11 bases matching TRBD1. CDR1 is MDHEN and CDR2 is SYDVKM in the germline V gene. The junction had 9 bases not matched to a gene; V was cut back by 5 bases and J by 4 bases. CDR3 size: 16 residues. The CDR3, as DNA: TGTGCCAGCAGTCCCCGGACAGGGGGCAGTTTCTATGGCTACACCTTC. Translation: CASSPRTGGSFYGYTF.

The CDR3 bases are TGTGCCTGGAGTGTATGTTGGCCCTTTGATACGCAGTATTTT. Translating it yields CAWSVCWPFDTQYF. The V call is TRBV30, the J call TRBJ2-3; unclear D gene. Per germline, CDR1 GTSNPN and CDR2 SVGIG (reference sequence). The CDR3 has 14 residues. The germline V and J ends were trimmed by 0 bases and 6 bases, with 13 bases remaining between them.

The chain recombines TRBV21-1 with TRBJ2-7; TRBD2 is taken as the D call from the table, unchecked against the DNA. TRBV21-1 is flagged as a pseudogene. The CDR3 sequence is 17 residues long. CDR3 residues: CASSKQAGLAYPYEQYF. In DNA form, the CDR3 reads TGTGCCAGCAGCAAACAGGCGGGACTAGCCTACCCCTACGAGCAGTACTTC.

This clone appeared a few times. J is TRBJ1-3 and V is TRBV7-8; D possibly corresponds to TRBD1 (6 bases). Germline loops: CDR1 SGHVS, CDR2 FQNEAQ. V lost 2 bases to trimming and J lost 4 bases, with 12 bases between them. The CDR3 covers 15 residues. DNA of the CDR3: TGTGCCAGCAGCTTATACTCAGGGGCCGGAAACACCATATATTTT. The encoded protein is CASSLYSGAGNTIYF.

The rearrangement uses TRBV28 and TRBJ2-7, with a possible D match to TRBD2 (5 bases). The V end lost 5 bases, the J end lost 5 bases, and 16 bases lay between the germline ends. Germline values: CDR1 MDHEN, CDR2 SYDVKM. The CDR3 totals 14 residues. The CDR3 here is CASSPLGGRNEQYF. The CDR3 DNA sequence: TGTGCCAGCAGTCCCCTTGGCGGGCGAAACGAGCAGTACTTC. Together with reference TRBV28 and TRBJ2-7, the CDR3 gives the full variable domain: DVKVTQSSRYLVKRTGEKVFLECVQDMDHENMFWYRQDPGLGLRLIYFSYDVKMKEKGDIPEGYSVSREKKERFSLILESASTNQTSMYLCASSPLGGRNEQYFGPGTRLTVT.

CDR3 DNA: TGTGCCAGCAGCGTTACAGGGTCAACTAATGAAAAACTGTTTTTT. The encoded protein is CASSVTGSTNEKLFF. The rearrangement joins TRBV9 to TRBJ1-4; tentative D call: TRBD1 (6 bases). Germline assignment: CDR1 SGDLS and CDR2 YYNGEE. This CDR3 has 15 amino acids. The V and J ends lost 2 bases and 0 bases respectively, with 8 bases between them.

This chain links TRBV29-1 with TRBJ2-1; a weak D match, TRBD2 (5 bases). Germline V gene lookup returns CDR1 SQVTM and CDR2 ANQGSEA. Trimming took 7 bases from V and 8 from J, leaving 15 bases between them. The CDR3 totals 12 residues. The CDR3 sequence is CSATLGGHEQFF. In DNA, the CDR3 is TGCAGCGCAACCCTTGGCGGGCATGAGCAGTTCTTC.

The V and J genes are TRBV5-1 and TRBJ1-1; unclear D gene. Deletions cut 7 bases from V and 1 base from J, with 11 bases between. This CDR3 has 13 amino acids. Germline values: CDR1 SGHRS, CDR2 YFSETQ. For the CDR3, the DNA is TGCGCCAGCGGGCAGGCACCGAACACTGAAGCTTTCTTT. It codes for CASGQAPNTEAFF.

The sample holds a few counts of this clone. The chain is built from TRBV5-6 and TRBJ2-7; 9 bases match TRBD1. V lost 3 bases to trimming and J lost 6 bases; unmatched junction nucleotides: 7. This CDR3 comprises 14 residues. Germline values: CDR1 SGHDT, CDR2 YYEEEE. The CDR3 nucleotides read TGTGCCAGCAGCTCCTGGGACAGGGAGGGCGAGCAGTACTTC. It encodes CASSSWDREGEQYF.

The rearrangement links TRBV7-6 to TRBJ1-2; 8 bases are shared with TRBD1. The CDR3 runs to 19 residues. The V gene's germline CDR1 is SGHVS and CDR2 FNYEAQ. V trimming: 2 bases; J trimming: 4 bases; junction bases outside the gene matches: 18. The CDR3 reads CASSLQPRTGRLSLYGYTF. Here the CDR3 DNA reads TGTGCCAGCAGCTTACAACCGAGGACAGGGCGACTTTCCCTCTATGGCTACACCTTC. Together with reference TRBV7-6 and TRBJ1-2, the CDR3 gives the full variable domain: GAGVSQSPRYKVTKRGQDVALRCDPISGHVSLYWYRQALGQGPEFLTYFNYEAQQDKSGLPNDRFSAERPEGSISTLTIQRTEQRDSAMYRCASSLQPRTGRLSLYGYTFGSGTRLTVV.

The chain recombines TRBV5-5 with TRBJ1-2; 11 bases align to TRBD1. Per germline, CDR1 SGHKS and CDR2 YYEKEE (reference sequence). The J segment lost 6 bases and the V segment lost 2 bases, leaving 12 bases of the junction unmatched. This CDR3 is 17 amino acids long. The CDR3 region is CASSFRTGGLIADGYTF. In DNA form, the CDR3 reads TGTGCCAGCAGCTTCCGGACAGGGGGCCTCATAGCCGATGGCTACACCTTC.

The V gene is TRBV4-2, the J gene TRBJ1-2; D ambiguous. Deletions cut 7 bases from V and 7 bases from J, with 19 bases between. The CDR3 is 14 amino acids. Per the germline V gene, CDR1 is LGHNA and CDR2 is YNFKEQ. The DNA for the CDR3 is TGTGCCAGCACTCGTCTTCGGGGAGAACTTGGCTACACCTTC. As protein: CASTRLRGELGYTF.

The table lists this clone with a count of one. V usage is TRBV28 and J usage is TRBJ2-7, with 9 nucleotides matching TRBD1. Trimming at V came to 3 bases and at J to 3 bases, leaving 6 bases not matched to a gene. This CDR3 spans 15 amino acids. Germline CDR1 reads MDHEN; CDR2 reads SYDVKM. The CDR3 spells CASSLAGTGLYEQYF. CDR3 DNA sequence: TGTGCCAGCAGTTTGGCCGGGACAGGGCTCTACGAGCAGTACTTC.

This sequence joins TRBV2 and TRBJ2-1; 11 nucleotides agree with TRBD2. In germline, CDR1 is SNHLY, CDR2 FYNNEI. V was pared by 0 bases and J by 5 bases, with 3 bases of the junction left unmatched. The CDR3 runs 16 residues. CDR3 residues: CASSEARLAGHNEQFF. In nucleotides, the CDR3 is TGTGCCAGCAGTGAAGCTCGACTAGCGGGGCACAATGAGCAGTTCTTC.

The chain combines TRBV3-1 (or the pseudogene TRBV3-2) with TRBJ1-4; 11 bases are shared with TRBD1. V lost 4 bases, J lost 8 bases, and 3 bases stayed unmatched. This CDR3 contains 14 residues. CDR1 LGHDT and CDR2 YNNKEL come from the germline V gene (reference sequence). CDR3 sequence: CASSLGTGGEKLFF. Written as DNA, the CDR3 is TGTGCCAGCAGCCTCGGGACAGGGGGGGAAAAACTGTTTTTT.

The rearrangement links TRBV18 to TRBJ2-6, with a tentative D call TRBD2 (6 bases). V was shortened by 3 bases and J by 0 bases, with 15 bases between the two germline ends. CDR3 length: 18 residues. Germline-derived CDR1 and CDR2 are KGHSH and LQKENI. This CDR3 is CASSPTGTALSGANVLTF. CDR3 nucleotides: TGTGCCAGCTCACCTACCGGGACTGCCCTCTCTGGGGCCAACGTCCTGACTTTC.

The chain combines TRBV25-1 with TRBJ1-2; no definite D call. V was shortened by 4 bases and J by 8 bases, with 11 bases between the two germline ends. The CDR3 contains 12 residues. Germline-derived CDR1 and CDR2 are MGHDK and SYGVNS. This CDR3 is CASSGPGWGYTF. The CDR3 nucleotides are TGTGCCAGCAGTGGCCCGGGGTGGGGCTACACCTTC.

Concerning this clone itself: An end of the junction does not agree with germline; a read error may underlie this. The same CDR3 is also encoded by other DNA sequences in this sample. V is TRBV25-1 and J is TRBJ2-2; 8 bases line up with TRBD2. The V gene's germline CDR1 is MGHDK and CDR2 SYGVNS. CDR3 length: 16 amino acids. The chain's CDR3 is CASSVHPAGAGGELFF. The CDR3 DNA is TGCGCCAGCAGTGTCCATCCAGCGGGGGCCGGCGGGGAGCTGTTTTTT.